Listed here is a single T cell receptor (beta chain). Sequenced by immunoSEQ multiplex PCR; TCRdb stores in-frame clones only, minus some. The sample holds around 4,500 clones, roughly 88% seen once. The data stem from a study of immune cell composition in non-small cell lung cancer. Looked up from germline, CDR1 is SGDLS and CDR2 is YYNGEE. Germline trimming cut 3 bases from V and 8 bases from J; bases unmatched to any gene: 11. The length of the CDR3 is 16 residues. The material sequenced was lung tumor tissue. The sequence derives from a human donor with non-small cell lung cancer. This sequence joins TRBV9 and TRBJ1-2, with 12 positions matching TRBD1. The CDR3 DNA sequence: TGTGCCAGCAGCGCCGGGGGGGGACAGGGGGCAATCGGCTACACCTTC. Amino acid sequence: CASSAGGGQGAIGYTF.